This T cell receptor (beta chain) was captured by sequencing in a study of blood T cell repertoires in COVID-19. The authors' processing: Amplification of reference gene primers was used by the study to estimate nucleated cell counts. The method was immunoSEQ multiplex PCR; TCRdb's version includes in-frame clones alone and lacks a portion of them. For V, J and clone size, that table is used; D and trimming come from the DNA. The sample comprises about 230,000 clones, 75% to 90% of which are singletons, and around 26% rests with the top ten. CDR3 size: 15 residues. V was pared by 1 base and J by 10 bases, with 9 bases of the junction left unmatched. Germline V gives CDR1 LGHDT, CDR2 YNNKEL (reference sequence).

The J gene is TRBJ1-1, the V gene TRBV3-1 (or the pseudogene TRBV3-2), with 10 bases identical to TRBD1. The source of this sequence is a man aged 40-50 years with acute or convalescent COVID-19. Sequencing was performed on peripheral blood. The CDR3 DNA follows: TGTGCCAGCAGCCAAGCCCGGGGACAGGGGCTGGGAGCTTTCTTT. This encodes CASSQARGQGLGAFF.